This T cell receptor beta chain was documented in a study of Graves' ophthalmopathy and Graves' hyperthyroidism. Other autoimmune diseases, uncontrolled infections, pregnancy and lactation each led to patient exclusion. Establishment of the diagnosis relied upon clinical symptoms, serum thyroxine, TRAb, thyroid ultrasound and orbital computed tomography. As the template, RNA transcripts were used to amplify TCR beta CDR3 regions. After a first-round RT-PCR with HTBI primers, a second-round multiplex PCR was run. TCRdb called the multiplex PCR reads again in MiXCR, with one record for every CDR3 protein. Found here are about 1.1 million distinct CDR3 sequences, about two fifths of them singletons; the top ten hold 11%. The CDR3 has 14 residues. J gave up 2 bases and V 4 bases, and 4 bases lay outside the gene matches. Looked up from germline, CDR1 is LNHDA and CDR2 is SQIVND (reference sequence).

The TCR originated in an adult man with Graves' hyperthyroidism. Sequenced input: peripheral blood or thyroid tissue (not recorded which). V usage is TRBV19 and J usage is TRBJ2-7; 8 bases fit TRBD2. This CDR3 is CASSTQRGPYEQYF. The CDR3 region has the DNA TGTGCCAGTAGTACCCAGCGGGGGCCCTACGAGCAGTACTTC.